This T cell receptor (beta chain) stems from a study of blood T cell repertoires in COVID-19. Study information: T cells, B-cell-depleted T cells, or PBMCs supplied cDNA or gDNA.

Participant-reported clinical history was the basis for cohort assignment. Original handling: From reference gene primer amplification, estimates of nucleated cell counts were derived. Measured with immunoSEQ multiplex PCR; TCRdb has only the in-frame clones, and not every one. V, J and clone size are taken as reported in that table, and D and trimming were inferred from the DNA itself. This sample has some 380,000 clones, with approximately 88% found just once. The V end lost 4 bases, the J end lost 2 bases, and 12 bases lay between the germline ends. The CDR3 is made up of 15 amino acids. The germline CDR1 and CDR2 sequences are SNHLY and FYNNEI.

The clonotype comes from a woman aged 40 to 55 with acute COVID-19. The chain is built from TRBV2 and TRBJ2-1, with D possibly matching TRBD2 (6 bases). Sequenced: PBMCs or T cells enriched from blood (not recorded which). The CDR3 region has the DNA TGTGCCAGCAGTGCTGGGCGGGGCCCCTACAATGAGCAGTTCTTC. Translated: CASSAGRGPYNEQFF.